These 32 T cell receptor beta chains share one sample of origin, sequenced in a study of blood T cells in healthy people across ages. Sample-barcoded 5' priming and a J-beta primer mix drove a second PCR of 7 to 11 cycles. TCRdb called the 5' RACE reads again in MiXCR, with one record for every CDR3 protein. The table includes 600,000 to 900,000 distinct CDR3 sequences, around 25% detected once. The same specimen was also included in a second study, on T cells of mothers and their children.

The source material was blood. Every receptor here comes from a boy between 10 and 17 years old in good health.

The CDR3 is CASSTPAPEGQETQYF. In nucleotides, the CDR3 is TGTGCCAGCAGTACCCCTGCTCCCGAGGGCCAAGAGACCCAGTACTTC. V gene TRBV12-3 or TRBV12-4 combines with J gene TRBJ2-5, with a tentative D call TRBD2 (5 bases). The V gene lost 5 bases and the J gene lost 1 base, with 17 bases spanning the gap. This CDR3 has 16 amino acids.

The chain links TRBV20-1 to TRBJ2-1, with D tentatively TRBD2 (7 bases). With the DNA end fitting TRBJ2-7 better, the J assignment may be wrong. CDR3 size: 15 residues. Per germline, CDR1 DFQATT and CDR2 SNEGSKA (reference sequence). The CDR3 sequence: CSAHGGLAESYEQYF. The CDR3 DNA sequence: TGCAGTGCCCACGGGGGGCTAGCGGAGAGTTACGAGCAGTACTTC.

V is TRBV10-3 and J is TRBJ1-1, with a possible D match to TRBD1 (5 bases). The CDR3 sequence is 12 residues long. The V end was cut by 3 bases, the J end by 7 bases, with 9 bases between. Germline CDR1 reads ENHRY; CDR2 reads SYGVKD. CDR3 loop: CAISEGTGEAFF. The CDR3, as DNA: TGTGCCATCAGTGAAGGGACGGGTGAAGCTTTCTTT.

The chain links TRBV20-1 to TRBJ2-1, with 8 bases matching TRBD2. The J call may be incorrect, as the DNA end agrees better with TRBJ2-5. The germline V gene has CDR1 DFQATT and CDR2 SNEGSKA (reference sequence). The CDR3 spans 14 residues. CDR3: CSARVPGGVETQYF. CDR3 DNA: TGCAGTGCTAGAGTCCCGGGGGGGGTGGAGACCCAGTACTTC.

The chain employs TRBV14 and TRBJ2-7, with D possibly being TRBD1 or TRBD2 (5 bases each). Trimming pared 4 bases from V and 2 bases from J, leaving 18 bases between. The CDR3 extends over 16 amino acids. Germline V gene sequence: CDR1 SGHDN, CDR2 FVKESK. This chain's CDR3 is CASSPRGAFSTYEQYF. The DNA of the CDR3 is TGTGCCAGCAGCCCCCGGGGCGCCTTTTCAACCTACGAGCAGTACTTC.

This clonotype has a handful of counts. The chain joins TRBV12-3 or TRBV12-4 to TRBJ2-7; possibly TRBD1 or TRBD2 for D (5 bases each). V was shortened by 6 bases and J by 5 bases, with 17 bases between the two germline ends. The CDR3 runs to 14 residues. This CDR3 is CASSLKDTEDEQYF. DNA of the CDR3: TGTGCCAGCAGCCTAAAGGACACGGAGGACGAGCAGTACTTC.

This clonotype was counted a few times. The CDR3: CASSLAALRGAQYF. DNA for the CDR3: TGTGCCAGCAGTTTAGCGGCCCTCCGGGGGGCCCAGTACTTC. This chain uses TRBV28 with TRBJ2-5, with 7 bases identical to TRBD2. This CDR3 region has 14 residues. Trimming took 2 bases from V and 9 from J; bases not matched to a gene: 9. In germline, CDR1 is MDHEN, CDR2 SYDVKM.

The table lists this clonotype with a few counts. CDR3 nucleotide sequence: TGTGCCAGCAGTGAATATGGCCCGGGTCCCTCGGAAAAACTGTTTTTT. Amino acids: CASSEYGPGPSEKLFF. The chain couples TRBV25-1 to TRBJ1-4; unclear D gene. V lost 0 bases to trimming and J lost 8 bases, with 16 bases between them. Per the germline V gene, CDR1 is MGHDK and CDR2 is SYGVNS. The CDR3 has 16 residues.

This clonotype was recorded only once. One end of the junction does not line up with germline, which may come from a read error. This sequence joins TRBV11-2 and TRBJ2-2; D could derive from TRBD1 or TRBD2 (6 bases each). The V gene's germline CDR1 is SGHAT and CDR2 FQNNGV. The CDR3 contains 14 residues. As DNA, the CDR3 is TGTGCCAGTAGCTTAAGGGGGGCGACCGGGGAGCTGTTTTTT. Translation: CASSLRGATGELFF. The full variable domain, in which reference TRBV11-2 and TRBJ2-2 provide the parts outside the CDR3, is EAGVAQSPRYKIIEKRQSVAFWCNPISGHATLYWYQQILGQGPKLLIQFQNNGVVDDSQLPKDRFSAERLKGVDSTLKIQPAKLEDSAVYLCASSLRGATGELFFGEGSRLTVL.

This chain connects TRBV6-6 to TRBJ1-4; unclear D gene. Germline CDR1 MNHNY, CDR2 SVGAGI (reference sequence). The CDR3 runs 16 residues. V was clipped by 7 bases and J by 7 bases, with 22 bases between them. CDR3 region: CASKHPTGAKGEKLFF. In nucleotides, the CDR3 is TGTGCCAGCAAACACCCCACGGGCGCGAAGGGTGAAAAACTGTTTTTT.

V usage is TRBV6-1 and J usage is TRBJ2-5, with 7 bases lining up with TRBD2. The length of the CDR3 is 13 residues. With 0 bases clipped from V and 10 bases from J, the junction kept 5 bases outside the gene matches. Germline CDR1 and CDR2: MNHNS and SASEGT. The CDR3 DNA reads as TGTGCCAGCAGTGAAGCGGGAGGGGTGCACCAGTACTTC. Amino acid sequence: CASSEAGGVHQYF.

The chain recombines TRBV6-5 with TRBJ1-2; the D gene is possibly TRBD1 (6 bases). This CDR3 is 14 amino acids long. Trimming left V 5 bases short and J 5 bases short, with 15 bases between. CDR1 is MNHEY, CDR2 SVGAGI, per germline. Here the CDR3 reads CASSGAGVRYGYTF. The CDR3 DNA reads as TGTGCCAGCAGTGGCGCAGGGGTTCGGTATGGCTACACCTTC.

The V gene is TRBV3-1, the J gene TRBJ2-2, with D unclear. Trimming pared 3 bases from V and 7 bases from J, leaving 9 bases between. The germline CDR1 and CDR2 sequences are LGHDT and YNNKEL (reference sequence). The CDR3 extends over 13 amino acids. This CDR3 reads CASSQLPGGELFF. CDR3 coding DNA: TGTGCCAGCAGCCAGTTACCGGGCGGGGAGCTGTTTTTT.

The chain carries TRBV6-4 and TRBJ1-2; D may be TRBD1 (6 bases). Germline CDR1 MRHNA, CDR2 SNTAGT. V was trimmed by 0 bases and J by 4 bases, leaving 15 bases between them. This CDR3 region has 16 residues. CDR3 sequence: CASSDSSTGSSYGYTF. CDR3 sequence (DNA): TGTGCCAGCAGTGACTCGAGTACAGGGTCAAGCTATGGCTACACCTTC.

J is TRBJ2-1 and V is TRBV24-1; 14 bases are a match to TRBD2. This CDR3 has 16 residues. V was clipped by 4 bases and J by 5 bases; unmatched bases: 3. In germline, CDR1 is KGHDR, CDR2 SFDVKD. CDR3 sequence (DNA): TGTGCCACCAGTGACCCGACTAGCGGGGGGGACAATGAGCAGTTCTTC. Translating it yields CATSDPTSGGDNEQFF.

The V gene is TRBV12-3 or TRBV12-4, the J gene TRBJ2-1; 9 bases line up with TRBD1. The J call may be mistaken, given a closer DNA end match to TRBJ2-5. The CDR3 extends over 16 amino acids. In DNA form, the CDR3 reads TGTGCCAGCAGTACATTAGGACAGGGGCTGAAAAAGACCCAGTACTTC. As protein: CASSTLGQGLKKTQYF.

This clonotype occurred a few times. The rearrangement joins TRBV12-3 or TRBV12-4 to TRBJ1-3; TRBD1 is a possible D gene (5 bases). This CDR3 has 14 amino acids. The ends were cut back, 7 bases at V and 4 bases at J, with 14 bases in the middle. CDR3 sequence (DNA): TGTGCCAGCAATCTCAGGGTGGCGGGAAACACCATATATTTT. Amino acid sequence: CASNLRVAGNTIYF.

The chain uses TRBV18 and TRBJ2-7; 9 bases map to TRBD1. This CDR3 comprises 18 residues. The J segment lost 6 bases and the V segment lost 1 base, leaving 16 bases of the junction unmatched. CDR1 and CDR2 (germline): KGHSH, LQKENI. The CDR3 loop is CASSPRTIVGTGIGEQYF. CDR3 in DNA: TGTGCCAGCTCACCACGGACAATTGTGGGGACAGGGATTGGCGAGCAGTACTTC.

This clonotype has more than one count but fewer than ten. CDR3 sequence: CASSVSGGPSWETQYF. CDR3 nucleotide sequence: TGCGCCAGCAGCGTTAGCGGGGGGCCCTCCTGGGAGACCCAGTACTTC. The chain links TRBV4-1 to TRBJ2-5; TRBD2 aligns across 10 bases. Germline V CDR1 and CDR2: MGHRA, YSYEKL. The ends lost 5 bases at V and 5 bases at J; junction bases unmatched: 11. The CDR3 has 16 residues.

This clonotype came up a few times. The J gene is TRBJ2-1, the V gene TRBV12-3 or TRBV12-4; 9 nucleotides agree with TRBD2. The CDR3 length is 17 residues. V lost 4 bases to trimming and J lost 2 bases; unmatched junction nucleotides: 9. The CDR3 nucleotides read TGTGCCAGCAGTTCACCTAAGACTAGCGGAGCCTACAATGAGCAGTTCTTC. Residues: CASSSPKTSGAYNEQFF.

The V and J genes are TRBV19 and TRBJ2-5; TRBD2 matches 8 bases. This CDR3 is 14 amino acids long. The trim removed 4 bases at V and 3 bases at J, leaving 4 bases unmatched. CDR1 LNHDA and CDR2 SQIVND come from the germline V gene (reference sequence). CDR3 protein: CASSTRSGEETQYF. DNA of the CDR3: TGTGCCAGTAGTACGCGTAGCGGGGAAGAGACCCAGTACTTC. The complete variable domain, with remaining parts taken from reference TRBV19 and TRBJ2-5, reads DGGITQSPKYLFRKEGQNVTLSCEQNLNHDAMYWYRQDPGQGLRLIYYSQIVNDFQKGDIAEGYSVSREKKESFPLTVTSAQKNPTAFYLCASSTRSGEETQYFGPGTRLLVL.

The chain couples TRBV9 to TRBJ1-1; maybe TRBD1 (6 bases). Germline values: CDR1 SGDLS, CDR2 YYNGEE. V lost 4 bases and J 8 bases, leaving 18 bases between the germline ends. The CDR3 is 14 residues long. CDR3 region: CASSISGGGEEAFF. The DNA for the CDR3 is TGTGCCAGCAGCATTTCAGGAGGGGGGGAGGAAGCTTTCTTT.

The rearrangement links TRBV11-1 to TRBJ1-1; TRBD1 aligns across 8 bases. This CDR3 contains 20 residues. Germline V gene sequence: CDR1 SGHAT, CDR2 FQDESV (reference sequence). Trimming took 5 bases from V and 3 from J; bases not matched to a gene: 23. In nucleotides, the CDR3 is TGTGCCAGCAGCCCTGGCCGTCTACAGGGGGTAGACTGGGGGGACACTGAAGCTTTCTTT. Encoded protein: CASSPGRLQGVDWGDTEAFF.

This chain connects TRBV6-5 to TRBJ2-5; 7 nucleotides match TRBD2. The end of the DNA is better explained by TRBJ2-7, so the J call may be wrong. The CDR3 is 18 residues long. Germline-derived CDR1 and CDR2 are MNHEY and SVGAGI. The CDR3 bases are TGTGCCAGCAGTTACGGCCGGGACTACTTATTGAGCTCCTACGAGCAGTACTTC. This gives the protein CASSYGRDYLLSSYEQYF.

The CDR3, as DNA: TGCGCCAGCAGTGAGCGAACGGTGAGGGACGACTTCCCCGGGGAGCTGTTTTTT. Its protein is CASSERTVRDDFPGELFF. The chain recombines TRBV10-2 with TRBJ2-2; D is perhaps TRBD1 or TRBD2 (5 bases each). Trimming took off 2 bases at V and 6 bases at J, with 22 bases between the two ends. Looked up from germline, CDR1 is WSHSY and CDR2 is SAAADI. CDR3 length equals 18 residues.

This clonotype has just one count. V is TRBV19 and J is TRBJ2-3, with D unresolved. Between the trimmed V and J ends, which lost 3 bases and 5 bases, there was a span of 12 bases. The CDR3 contains 14 residues. Germline lookup yields CDR1 LNHDA and CDR2 SQIVND (reference sequence). This chain's CDR3 is CASSMMAVLDTQYF. CDR3 bases: TGTGCCAGTAGTATGATGGCCGTCCTAGATACGCAGTATTTT.

The CDR3 nucleotides read TGTGCCAGCAGCCAAGACGGTGGGGCCAACGTCCTGACTTTC. This translates into CASSQDGGANVLTF. This rearrangement joins TRBV14 to TRBJ2-6; D gene unclear. The V gene's germline CDR1 is SGHDN and CDR2 FVKESK. The V and J ends lost 0 bases and 3 bases respectively, with 3 bases between them. The CDR3 sequence is 14 residues long. The whole variable domain, remainder taken from reference TRBV14 and TRBJ2-6, is EAGVTQFPSHSVIEKGQTVTLRCDPISGHDNLYWYRRVMGKEIKFLLHFVKESKQDESGMPNNRFLAERTGGTYSTLKVQPAELEDSGVYFCASSQDGGANVLTFGAGSRLTVL.

The chain carries TRBV19 and TRBJ2-5; no clear D gene. The germline V and J ends were trimmed by 1 base and 3 bases, with 6 bases remaining between them. There are 13 residues in the CDR3. CDR1 and CDR2 from the germline V gene are LNHDA and SQIVND (reference sequence). The CDR3 loop reads CASSIVGKETQYF. The CDR3 DNA reads as TGTGCCAGTAGTATAGTGGGGAAAGAGACCCAGTACTTC.

This clonotype has just a few counts. The rearrangement joins TRBV11-2 to TRBJ1-4, with D unclear. V lost 5 bases and J 9 bases, leaving 13 bases between the germline ends. This CDR3 region has 13 residues. Germline CDR1 and CDR2: SGHAT and FQNNGV. CDR3 sequence: CASSEGPEKKLFF. In DNA form, the CDR3 reads TGTGCCAGCAGCGAAGGACCGGAGAAAAAACTGTTTTTT.

CDR3 amino acids: CATSRDLDRRSYEQYF. For the CDR3, the DNA is TGTGCCACCAGCAGAGATCTCGACAGACGCTCCTACGAGCAGTACTTC. The gene calls are TRBV15 and TRBJ2-7; the D gene is possibly TRBD1 (5 bases). V was shortened by 0 bases and J by 0 bases, with 12 bases between the two germline ends. This CDR3 is 16 amino acids long. The germline V gene has CDR1 LNHNV and CDR2 YYDKDF (reference sequence).

The chain recombines TRBV7-6 with TRBJ2-5; 14 positions agree with TRBD2. Germline CDR1 SGHVS, CDR2 FNYEAQ. This CDR3 region has 17 residues. Germline trimming cut 0 bases from V and 6 bases from J; bases unmatched to any gene: 6. The CDR3 sequence is CASSLAGLAGGGKTQYF. Here the CDR3 DNA reads TGTGCCAGCAGCTTAGCTGGACTAGCGGGGGGTGGAAAGACCCAGTACTTC.

This clonotype was seen more than once but under ten times. The gene calls are TRBV7-9 and TRBJ1-1; possible D gene TRBD1, 6 bases. Germline values: CDR1 SEHNR, CDR2 FQNEAQ (reference sequence). The CDR3 is 15 residues long. V lost 0 bases, J lost 3 bases, and 11 bases lay in between. CDR3 sequence (DNA): TGTGCCAGCAGCTTAGCCCAGGGGTACGACACTGAAGCTTTCTTT. It translates to CASSLAQGYDTEAFF.